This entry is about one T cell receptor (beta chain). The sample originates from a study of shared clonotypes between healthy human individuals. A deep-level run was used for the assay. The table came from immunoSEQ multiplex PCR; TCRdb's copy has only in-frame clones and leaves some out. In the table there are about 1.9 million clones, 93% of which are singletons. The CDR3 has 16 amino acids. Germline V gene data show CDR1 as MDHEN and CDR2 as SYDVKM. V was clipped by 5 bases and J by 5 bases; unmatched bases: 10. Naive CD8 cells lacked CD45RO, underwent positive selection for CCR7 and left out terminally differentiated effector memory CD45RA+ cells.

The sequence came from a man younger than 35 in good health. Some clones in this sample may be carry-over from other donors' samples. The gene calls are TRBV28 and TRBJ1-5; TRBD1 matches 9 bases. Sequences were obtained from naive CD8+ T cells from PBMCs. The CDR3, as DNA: TGTGCCAGCAGTAAAGTAGGGACAGGGTCGTATCAGCCCCAGCATTTT. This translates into CASSKVGTGSYQPQHF.